This TCR beta chain derives from a study of OX40 agonist ivuxolimab in advanced cancers. Study-level background: Patients were given ivuxolimab, an antibody that agonizes OX40 (CD134). Across the patients, intravenous ivuxolimab was delivered every 2 weeks at 0.01 to 10 mg/kg. Partial responses occurred in three patients (one hepatocellular carcinoma, two cutaneous melanoma). Findings and caveats of the study: Low normalized T-cell clonal expansion was also seen in some nonresponders.

This clone occurred a few times. Its target is not known. The germline V and J ends were trimmed by 3 bases and 0 bases, with 11 bases remaining between them. The germline V gene has CDR1 MGHRA and CDR2 YSYEKL. The CDR3 extends over 15 amino acids. Here immunoSEQ multiplex PCR was the method, and the copy in TCRdb shows in-frame clones only, minus some. The sample yields about 10,000 clones, 86% seen once. Material: CD4+ or CD8+ T cells sorted from blood, obtained in a trial of the OX40 agonist ivuxolimab. The sequence derives from an adult with an advanced solid tumor such as melanoma, head and neck, liver or kidney cancer. The rearrangement links TRBV4-1 to TRBJ1-1, with a tentative D call TRBD1 (5 bases). DNA of the CDR3: TGCGCCAGCAGCCAGGAGGAGGGGTTGAACACTGAAGCTTTCTTT. The encoded protein is CASSQEEGLNTEAFF.